This TCR beta chain stems from a study of blood T cells in healthy people across ages. Combining a sample-barcoded 5' primer with a J-beta primer mix, a second PCR ran for about 6 to 11 cycles. A template-switch adaptor that had 12 random nucleotides put a tag on each cDNA molecule. TCRdb used MiXCR to reprocess the 5' RACE reads, holding one entry per CDR3 protein. The sample contains some 700,000 distinct CDR3 sequences, roughly 47% of which appear only once. The trim removed 6 bases at V and 2 bases at J, leaving 7 bases unmatched. Germline CDR1 reads DFQATT; CDR2 reads SNEGSKA (reference sequence). The CDR3 consists of 14 residues. Comment on this clonotype: Antigen unknown.

The study's findings and limits: Diversity was estimated from one million T cells, and these estimates were considered underestimates.

Sample: blood. The TCR comes from a woman aged 60 to 75 in good health. The chain joins TRBV20-1 to TRBJ2-7, with TRBD2 matching over 10 bases. CDR3 residues: CSASSGRETYEQYF. In DNA form, the CDR3 reads TGCAGTGCGAGCAGCGGGAGGGAAACCTACGAGCAGTACTTC.